This T cell receptor (beta chain) is from a study of Graves' ophthalmopathy and Graves' hyperthyroidism. This CDR3 comprises 14 residues. V lost 8 bases and J 0 bases, leaving 14 bases between the germline ends. Germline V lookup: CDR1 MNHEY, CDR2 SVGEGT. From RNA, the CDR3 regions of TCR beta chains were amplified and sequenced. RT-PCR with HTBI primers came first, then second-round multiplex PCR. In TCRdb, the multiplex PCR reads were re-called with MiXCR into one record per CDR3 protein. The repertoire holds almost 400,000 distinct CDR3 sequences, with around 19% as singletons. Ten or more counts support this clonotype.

The origin of this receptor is a woman under 30 with Graves' ophthalmopathy. The chain combines TRBV6-2 or TRBV6-3 with TRBJ2-7; D gene uncertain. The sample comprised peripheral blood. This CDR3 reads CASGNGPVSYEQYF. The CDR3 coding sequence is TGTGCCAGCGGTAACGGCCCGGTCTCCTACGAGCAGTACTTC.